The 17 T cell receptor beta chains below were found in one sample sequenced in a study of T cell clusters in autoimmune cytopenias. Each sample's input was 250 ng genomic DNA, 38,000 or so genome equivalents. TRB rearrangements were amplified by touch-down multiplex PCR with mixed TRB-A/B primers. TCRdb re-called the multiplex PCR reads and gives one entry per CDR3 protein, without DNA. This listing includes over a thousand distinct CDR3 sequences. Input material: peripheral blood. Every receptor here comes from a human donor with an autoimmune cytopenia or autoimmune hepatitis (not recorded which).

V usage is TRBV2 and J usage is TRBJ1-5; as DNA is missing, the TRBD1 call by TCRdb cannot be tested. This CDR3 has 13 residues. Germline CDR1 reads SNHLY; CDR2 reads FYNNEI. CDR3 protein: CASSGQANQPQHF.

This clonotype counts as medium-sized by frequency. The V call is TRBV20-1, the J call TRBJ1-4; TCRdb selects TRBD1, and the lack of DNA leaves this call unchecked. From germline, CDR1 is DFQATT and CDR2 SNEGSKA (reference sequence). CDR3 length equals 14 residues. The CDR3 sequence is CSAINREQGEKLFF.

Frequency places this clonotype as medium-sized. J is TRBJ1-5 and V is TRBV6-1. Germline V CDR1 and CDR2: MNHNS, SASEGT. This CDR3 is 16 amino acids long. The CDR3: CASSEWVGRSNQPQHF.

In terms of frequency, this clonotype is medium-sized. The chain links TRBV6-2 or TRBV6-3 to TRBJ2-1; TCRdb indicates TRBD2, and absent DNA this call remains unverified. Germline V gene lookup returns CDR1 MNHEY and CDR2 SVGEGT. CDR3 length: 15 amino acids. The CDR3 region is CASSQRTSLKDEQFF.

By frequency, this clonotype is medium-sized. CDR3 loop: CASGTGSHYGYTF. V usage is TRBV5-5 and J usage is TRBJ1-2; TCRdb calls TRBD1, which cannot be checked without DNA. The germline gives CDR1 SGHKS, CDR2 YYEKEE (reference sequence). The CDR3 has 13 residues.

This clonotype is called medium-sized based on its frequency. V and J are TRBV19 and TRBJ2-7; no DNA is available, so the TRBD2 call from TCRdb remains unchecked. CDR1 and CDR2 from the germline V gene are LNHDA and SQIVND (reference sequence). The length of the CDR3 is 15 residues. This CDR3 is CASSSLGLAGGEQYF.

This clonotype ranks as medium-sized in terms of frequency. The chain joins TRBV6-6 to TRBJ1-6. The CDR3 runs to 13 residues. In germline, CDR1 is MNHNY, CDR2 SVGAGI (reference sequence). The CDR3 sequence: CASNIAAPSPLHF.

Measured by frequency, this clonotype is medium-sized. The chain joins TRBV19 to TRBJ1-5. The CDR3 is 14 amino acids. CDR1 and CDR2 from the germline V gene are LNHDA and SQIVND (reference sequence). CDR3 residues: CASTTVYSNQPQHF. The entire variable domain, with the rest obtained from reference TRBV19 and TRBJ1-5, is as follows: DGGITQSPKYLFRKEGQNVTLSCEQNLNHDAMYWYRQDPGQGLRLIYYSQIVNDFQKGDIAEGYSVSREKKESFPLTVTSAQKNPTAFYLCASTTVYSNQPQHFGDGTRLSIL.

The V gene is TRBV7-2, the J gene TRBJ1-1. This CDR3 is built from 14 residues. Germline lookup yields CDR1 SGHTA and CDR2 FQGNSA. The CDR3 spells CASSPNAINTEAFF. Using reference TRBV7-2 and TRBJ1-1 for the parts outside the CDR3, the full variable domain is GAGVSQSPSNKVTEKGKDVELRCDPISGHTALYWYRQSLGQGLEFLIYFQGNSAPDKSGLPSDRFSAERTGGSVSTLTIQRTQQEDSAVYLCASSPNAINTEAFFGQGTRLTVV.

By frequency, this clonotype is medium-sized. The chain employs TRBV27 and TRBJ2-5; TCRdb's D call of TRBD1 is untestable without DNA. The CDR3 sequence is 14 residues long. Germline V gene sequence: CDR1 MNHEY, CDR2 SMNVEV (reference sequence). The CDR3: CASSADRGLETQYF.

This clonotype registers medium-sized by frequency. This chain joins TRBV6-5 and TRBJ1-1. Germline V gives CDR1 MNHEY, CDR2 SVGAGI. This CDR3 has 14 amino acids. CDR3 sequence reads: CASSYSRANTEAFF.

According to its frequency, this clonotype is medium-sized. This chain links TRBV5-1 with TRBJ1-4. Germline V lookup: CDR1 SGHRS, CDR2 YFSETQ. The CDR3 contains 15 residues. The chain's CDR3 is CASSPEAQTNEKLFF.

V usage is TRBV5-1 and J usage is TRBJ1-5. There are 14 residues in the CDR3. The germline V gene has CDR1 SGHRS and CDR2 YFSETQ. The CDR3 is CASSLGGSNQPQHF.

The V call is TRBV19, the J call TRBJ1-2. CDR1 is LNHDA and CDR2 is SQIVND in the germline V gene (reference sequence). The CDR3 loop spans 12 amino acids. This CDR3 is CASSMGPEGYTF.

Its frequency marks this clonotype as medium-sized (0.01 to 0.1%). The chain links TRBV6-5 to TRBJ2-3; no DNA is available, so the TRBD2 call from TCRdb remains unchecked. In germline, CDR1 is MNHEY, CDR2 SVGAGI. CDR3 length equals 15 residues. The CDR3 sequence is CASSSAGGLTDTQYF.

This clonotype is classed as medium-sized by frequency. The J gene is TRBJ2-2, the V gene TRBV5-5; the TRBD2 assignment by TCRdb is unverifiable without DNA. Germline values: CDR1 SGHKS, CDR2 YYEKEE (reference sequence). This CDR3 is 17 amino acids long. Here the CDR3 reads CASSSTRDPTNTGELFF.

By frequency, this clonotype registers medium-sized (0.01 to 0.1%). The V gene is TRBV5-6, the J gene TRBJ1-6. The germline CDR1 and CDR2 sequences are SGHDT and YYEEEE. There are 14 residues in the CDR3. This CDR3 is CASSLAGYNSPLHF.